This T cell receptor (beta chain) was recorded in a study of shared T cell receptors in the human thymus. The CDR3 is made up of 13 amino acids. Germline V lookup: CDR1 MNHNS, CDR2 SASEGT. The V and J ends lost 4 bases and 7 bases respectively, with 13 bases between them. TCRdb's table, derived via immunoSEQ multiplex PCR, lists solely in-frame clones and lacks some. This sample has roughly 700,000 clones, with roughly 90% found just once. The data also belong to a second study, concerning human thymus T cells. That investigation notes: V and J genes seemed to be used with bias in thymic and blood repertoires.

The V call is TRBV6-1, the J call TRBJ1-1; D perhaps matches TRBD1 (5 bases). The clonotype originates from a boy under two years old with a congenital heart defect. Sample: thymocytes. The CDR3 here is CASSGLGGGEAFF. Here the CDR3 DNA reads TGTGCCAGCAGTGGCTTAGGCGGGGGTGAAGCTTTCTTT.